The 19 T cell receptor beta chains below come from one sample, sequenced in a study. Only in-frame clones appear in the TCRdb table, and some are missing; sequencing was by immunoSEQ multiplex PCR. Seen here are approximately 70,000 clones, around 93% observed once, and the top ten hold roughly 4.5%. Sequences were obtained from PBMCs. These receptor sequences come from a man aged 35 to 55 with rheumatoid arthritis.

The chain links TRBV5-6 to TRBJ1-5; unclear D gene. V lost 1 base and J lost 1, with 6 bases in between. Germline lookup yields CDR1 SGHDT and CDR2 YYEEEE. There are 14 residues in the CDR3. The CDR3, as DNA: TGTGCCAGCAGCTTGCGTGGAAGCAATCAGCCCCAGCATTTT. Translation gives CASSLRGSNQPQHF.

The chain is built from TRBV29-1 and TRBJ1-1; 8 bases line up with TRBD1. V trimming: 6 bases; J trimming: 10 bases; junction bases outside the gene matches: 7. The CDR3 sequence is 11 residues long. Germline loops: CDR1 SQVTM, CDR2 ANQGSEA. Here the CDR3 DNA reads TGCAGCGTGACCCAGACAGGGGCAGCTTTCTTT. It encodes CSVTQTGAAFF.

The rearrangement links TRBV10-1 to TRBJ2-5; 7 bases align to TRBD1. This CDR3 contains 13 residues. Germline V gives CDR1 WNHNN, CDR2 SYGVQD (reference sequence). After removal of 5 bases from V and 3 bases from J, the junction contained 3 bases not matched to a gene. The DNA of the CDR3 is TGCGCCAGCAGTATAACAGGGGAAGAGACCCAGTACTTC. Its protein is CASSITGEETQYF.

The V call is TRBV19, the J call TRBJ1-5; the match to TRBD1 covers 8 bases. The junction had 6 bases not matched to a gene; V was cut back by 6 bases and J by 2 bases. The germline V gene has CDR1 LNHDA and CDR2 SQIVND (reference sequence). This CDR3 contains 15 residues. For the CDR3, the DNA is TGTGCCAGTAGCGACAGGGGTTCGGGCAATCAGCCCCAGCATTTT. This encodes CASSDRGSGNQPQHF.

The chain is built from TRBV5-6 and TRBJ2-7, with 11 bases fitting TRBD2. V lost 4 bases to trimming and J lost 3 bases; unmatched junction nucleotides: 3. Germline loops: CDR1 SGHDT, CDR2 YYEEEE. This CDR3 region has 14 residues. Here the CDR3 reads CASSAGLAVYEQYF. The CDR3 bases are TGTGCCAGCAGCGCGGGACTAGCGGTCTACGAGCAGTACTTC.

The chain joins TRBV5-1 to TRBJ1-1, with D unclear. CDR1 SGHRS and CDR2 YFSETQ come from the germline V gene. Between the trimmed V and J ends, which lost 0 bases and 1 base, there was a span of 7 bases. This CDR3 comprises 14 residues. The CDR3 loop reads CASSLDSQNTEAFF. The CDR3 nucleotides are TGCGCCAGCAGCTTGGACAGCCAGAACACTGAAGCTTTCTTT.

The J gene is TRBJ2-3, the V gene TRBV5-6; D is perhaps TRBD2 (5 bases). CDR1 and CDR2 (germline): SGHDT, YYEEEE. The CDR3 extends over 12 amino acids. Trimming left V 4 bases short and J 8 bases short, with 11 bases between. The CDR3 here is CASSPDGSTQYF. In nucleotides, the CDR3 is TGTGCCAGCAGCCCTGATGGGAGTACGCAGTATTTT.

The chain employs TRBV6-5 and TRBJ2-7, with 9 bases aligning to TRBD1. V trimming: 10 bases; J trimming: 3 bases; junction bases outside the gene matches: 7. CDR1 and CDR2 (germline): MNHEY, SVGAGI. The CDR3 has 13 amino acids. The CDR3 loop is CATLPGQGYEQYF. CDR3 bases: TGTGCCACCCTCCCGGGACAGGGCTACGAGCAGTACTTC.

This sequence joins TRBV18 and TRBJ1-5, with D hard to call. V dropped 5 bases and J dropped 3 bases, with 5 bases sitting between them. Per germline, CDR1 KGHSH and CDR2 LQKENI. The CDR3 length is 12 residues. DNA for the CDR3: TGTGCCAGCTCAACGCCCAATCAGCCCCAGCATTTT. Translated: CASSTPNQPQHF.

This clone was seen a single time. J is TRBJ1-1 and V is TRBV11-2; 7 positions agree with TRBD1. The CDR3 extends over 15 amino acids. The V gene end was trimmed by 5 bases and the J gene end by 6 bases; junction bases not matched to a gene: 12. CDR1 SGHAT and CDR2 FQNNGV come from the germline V gene. The CDR3 bases are TGTGCCAGCAGCGACAGGGCAGGGGAGGATCCTGAAGCTTTCTTT. It is translated as CASSDRAGEDPEAFF.

The sample holds one count of this clone. The chain carries TRBV28 and TRBJ1-1; D uncertain. The CDR3 is made up of 12 amino acids. CDR1 and CDR2 from the germline V gene are MDHEN and SYDVKM. V lost 7 bases to trimming and J lost 0 bases, with 6 bases between them. The CDR3 loop is CASTSLNTEAFF. The CDR3 DNA is TGTGCCAGCACTTCACTGAACACTGAAGCTTTCTTT.

This chain links TRBV3-1 (or the pseudogene TRBV3-2) with TRBJ2-7, with 8 bases identical to TRBD2. The CDR3 runs to 16 residues. V lost 1 base to trimming and J lost 0 bases; unmatched junction nucleotides: 5. Germline V gives CDR1 LGHDT, CDR2 YNNKEL (reference sequence). CDR3 coding DNA: TGTGCCAGCAGCCAAGTGTCGAGCGGGAGCTCCTACGAGCAGTACTTC. This translates into CASSQVSSGSSYEQYF.

V usage is TRBV5-1 and J usage is TRBJ1-5; 8 nucleotides align to TRBD1. Trimming removed 0 bases from V and 3 bases from J; junction bases left unmatched: 11. The CDR3 sequence is 18 residues long. CDR1 and CDR2 (germline): SGHRS, YFSETQ. The CDR3: CASSLEDRERPINQPQHF. The CDR3 DNA reads as TGCGCCAGCAGCTTGGAGGACAGGGAGAGACCAATCAATCAGCCCCAGCATTTT.

The chain recombines TRBV7-8 with TRBJ1-2; D is unclear. Germline V CDR1 and CDR2: SGHVS, FQNEAQ. With 4 bases removed from V and 5 bases from J, the gap between germline ends came to 14 bases. This CDR3 spans 14 amino acids. Here the CDR3 reads CASSSTPSFYGYTF. In DNA, the CDR3 is TGTGCCAGCAGCTCAACCCCGTCGTTTTATGGCTACACCTTC.

The chain couples TRBV19 to TRBJ1-2; D unclear. The CDR3 has 14 amino acids. CDR1 LNHDA and CDR2 SQIVND come from the germline V gene (reference sequence). Trimming pared 3 bases from V and 1 base from J, leaving 9 bases between. The CDR3 protein is CASSIFSGNYGYTF. CDR3 sequence (DNA): TGTGCCAGTAGTATCTTTTCGGGTAACTATGGCTACACCTTC.

V and J are TRBV6-5 and TRBJ2-7; 8 bases match TRBD1. The CDR3 contains 14 residues. The trim removed 0 bases at V and 3 bases at J, leaving 1 base unmatched. The germline V gene encodes CDR1 MNHEY and CDR2 SVGAGI. As DNA, the CDR3 is TGTGCCAGCAGTTACTCCAGGGGGCTCTACGAGCAGTACTTC. Amino acid sequence: CASSYSRGLYEQYF.

V gene TRBV14 combines with J gene TRBJ1-2; perhaps TRBD1 as D (6 bases). Per germline, CDR1 SGHDN and CDR2 FVKESK. This CDR3 spans 14 amino acids. The germline V and J ends were trimmed by 4 bases and 2 bases, with 11 bases remaining between them. DNA for the CDR3: TGTGCCAGCAGCCGAGGACAGCTGAACTATGGCTACACCTTC. This sequence encodes CASSRGQLNYGYTF.

The sample holds one count of this clone. The V and J genes are TRBV19 and TRBJ2-1, with TRBD2 matching over 9 bases. Germline CDR1 LNHDA, CDR2 SQIVND (reference sequence). The ends lost 3 bases at V and 2 bases at J; junction bases unmatched: 5. This CDR3 comprises 16 residues. This CDR3 reads CASSIGGRAPYNEQFF. In DNA, the CDR3 is TGTGCCAGTAGTATCGGCGGGAGGGCCCCCTACAATGAGCAGTTCTTC.

The chain employs TRBV19 and TRBJ1-1, with D unclear. This CDR3 region has 15 residues. The germline V gene has CDR1 LNHDA and CDR2 SQIVND (reference sequence). With 0 bases removed from V and 1 base from J, the gap between germline ends came to 9 bases. CDR3 residues: CASSIEPAQNTEAFF. CDR3 coding DNA: TGTGCCAGTAGTATAGAGCCAGCCCAGAACACTGAAGCTTTCTTT.